The 7 T cell receptor beta chains in this list originate from one sample, sequenced in a study of Graves' ophthalmopathy and Graves' hyperthyroidism (dated by TCRdb to the late 2010s). Reads for this sample came from an Illumina HiSeq 2000. For repertoire sequencing, the TCR beta CDR3 regions were amplified from RNA transcripts. A first-round RT-PCR used HTBI primers with the Qiagen OneStep RT-PCR kit, followed by a second-round multiplex PCR, size selection and purification. TCRdb redid the processing of the public reads, applying fastp at Q25 and MiXCR, and retained in-frame beta chains. Entries that share a CDR3 protein sequence are merged under the most common genes and DNA. The sample table shows 680,000 or so distinct CDR3 sequences, and 20% to 25% are seen once. Approximately 6.5% of the sample is held by the ten biggest clonotypes. The sequenced material came from peripheral blood. All receptors derive from a woman aged 18-29 years with stable Graves' hyperthyroidism. Some clones in this sample may be carry-over from other donors' samples. Donor details come from another sample of the same person, matched by shared clones.

This clonotype was counted many times. The V gene is TRBV30, the J gene TRBJ1-1, with no clear D. Germline V gene lookup returns CDR1 GTSNPN and CDR2 SVGIG (reference sequence). This CDR3 has 12 amino acids. V was cut by 2 bases and J by 4 bases, with 8 bases left in between. The DNA for the CDR3 is TGTGCCTGGAGTTTAGGGAGCACTGAAGCTTTCTTT. Protein product: CAWSLGSTEAFF.

This clonotype was detected ten times or more. The chain employs TRBV5-1 and TRBJ2-4; no reliable D call. Germline CDR1 SGHRS, CDR2 YFSETQ. The CDR3 consists of 19 residues. The germline V and J ends were trimmed by 0 bases and 0 bases, with 19 bases remaining between them. DNA for the CDR3: TGCGCCAGCAGCTTGGATGCATTCCAAGACGGTGTAGCCAAAAACATTCAGTACTTC. As protein: CASSLDAFQDGVAKNIQYF.

The chain recombines TRBV12-5 with TRBJ2-7; 7 positions agree with TRBD1. CDR1 LGHNT and CDR2 FRNRAP come from the germline V gene. The junction had 10 bases not matched to a gene; V was cut back by 7 bases and J by 1 base. This CDR3 comprises 15 residues. CDR3 nucleotides: TGTGCTAGTGTAAGCACCGGGACAGCTTCCTACGAGCAGTACTTC. It specifies CASVSTGTASYEQYF.

The sample holds many counts of this clonotype. This chain uses TRBV6-1 with TRBJ1-2; D is unresolved. Trimming left V 3 bases short and J 7 bases short, with 15 bases between. The CDR3 is made up of 14 amino acids. The germline CDR1 and CDR2 sequences are MNHNS and SASEGT. CDR3 bases: TGTGCCAGCAGTGAGGTTCTGGAAGTGGGTGGCTACACCTTC. Encoded protein: CASSEVLEVGGYTF.

This clonotype has more than one count but fewer than ten. Sequence at one end of the junction differs from germline and may be a read error. The chain recombines TRBV10-3 with TRBJ2-4, with TRBD2 as a possible D gene (6 bases). The CDR3 runs 14 residues. The germline gives CDR1 ENHRY, CDR2 SYGVKD. In DNA, the CDR3 is TGTGCCATCAGTGAGTCAGCAGGGAGGAACATTAAGTACTTC. It specifies CAISESAGRNIKYF.

This clonotype occurred a few times. The genes are TRBV20-1 and TRBJ1-5; 7 bases agree with TRBD1. Germline assignment: CDR1 DFQATT and CDR2 SNEGSKA (reference sequence). V was clipped by 6 bases and J by 1 base; unmatched bases: 9. The length of the CDR3 is 15 residues. The CDR3 coding sequence is TGCAGTGCAAGTAAGGGGGCGGAAAGCAATCAGCCCCAGCATTTT. It encodes CSASKGAESNQPQHF.

The sample holds a few counts of this clonotype. The chain combines TRBV11-2 with TRBJ1-5, with D uncertain. Trimming took off 3 bases at V and 3 bases at J, with 9 bases between the two ends. Germline CDR1 and CDR2: SGHAT and FQNNGV. The CDR3 totals 14 residues. CDR3 nucleotides: TGTGCCAGCAGCTTGTCAGGTGCCAATCAGCCCCAGCATTTT. Its translation is CASSLSGANQPQHF.